Each of the 10 T cell receptor beta chains below was sequenced from the same sample in a study of radiation and T cells in renal cell carcinoma. Time point denoted: blood 2 weeks post-SBRT. Treatment denoted: 15 Gy SBRT to primary tumor, nephrectomy 4 weeks later. Data came from immunoSEQ multiplex PCR; TCRdb stores just in-frame clones and leaves some out. The table records some 150,000 clones, over 80% of them present only once. The sample here was blood, taken from a patient whose treatment included radiotherapy and nephrectomy. The receptor set was obtained from a woman between 45 and 65 years old with renal cell carcinoma.

V gene TRBV4-2 combines with J gene TRBJ2-2; unclear D gene. Germline V gives CDR1 LGHNA, CDR2 YNFKEQ. V shed 0 bases and J shed 7 bases, with 9 bases lying between them. The CDR3 sequence is 14 residues long. The CDR3: CASSQDPAFGELFF. The CDR3, as DNA: TGTGCCAGCAGCCAAGATCCTGCGTTCGGGGAGCTGTTTTTT.

The rearrangement joins TRBV29-1 to TRBJ1-2, with D possibly TRBD1 on 5 matching bases. Trimming took off 6 bases at V and 7 bases at J, with 21 bases between the two ends. The CDR3 runs 14 residues. The germline gives CDR1 SQVTM, CDR2 ANQGSEA. The CDR3 loop is CSVWGSGFSGGYTF. The CDR3 nucleotides are TGCAGCGTGTGGGGATCAGGGTTTTCGGGTGGCTACACCTTC.

The rearrangement joins TRBV4-3 to TRBJ2-1; 11 nucleotides agree with TRBD2. CDR1 and CDR2 (germline): LGHNA, YSLEER. This CDR3 region has 16 residues. The J segment lost 8 bases and the V segment lost 4 bases, leaving 10 bases of the junction unmatched. The CDR3 region is CASSRSLAGEGYEQFF. The CDR3 DNA reads TGCGCCAGCAGCCGGTCACTAGCGGGGGAGGGCTATGAGCAGTTCTTC.

The chain links TRBV18 to TRBJ2-2, with D uncertain. V was trimmed by 6 bases and J by 2 bases, leaving 13 bases between them. The V gene's germline CDR1 is KGHSH and CDR2 LQKENI. The CDR3 sequence is 15 residues long. In DNA, the CDR3 is TGTGCCAGCTCCCCAGACCGGGCTAACACCGGGGAGCTGTTTTTT. Encoded protein: CASSPDRANTGELFF.

This chain joins TRBV10-2 and TRBJ1-4; 8 bases match TRBD1. Germline CDR1 reads WSHSY; CDR2 reads SAAADI. The J segment lost 5 bases and the V segment lost 6 bases, leaving 8 bases of the junction unmatched. The CDR3 contains 15 residues. The CDR3 sequence is CASRTNRGSNEKLFF. The CDR3 nucleotides are TGCGCCAGCAGGACAAACAGGGGGTCGAATGAAAAACTGTTTTTT.

The chain is built from TRBV19 and TRBJ1-1; 7 bases are shared with TRBD1. This CDR3 is built from 15 residues. Trimming cost V 7 bases and J 6 bases; bases outside gene matches: 14. Germline V gene sequence: CDR1 LNHDA, CDR2 SQIVND (reference sequence). CDR3 in DNA: TGTGCCAGTATCAACAGGGGATTAGATAACGCTGAAGCTTTCTTT. Its protein product is CASINRGLDNAEAFF.

CDR3 DNA sequence: TGTGCCTGGAGTGTTCAAGAAGCTTCTTGGGGCTACACCTTC. This sequence encodes CAWSVQEASWGYTF. The V call is TRBV30, the J call TRBJ1-2; the D is unclear. The CDR3 has 14 residues. With 0 bases removed from V and 8 bases from J, the gap between germline ends came to 16 bases. Germline V gene data show CDR1 as GTSNPN and CDR2 as SVGIG (reference sequence).

The genes are TRBV19 and TRBJ1-4, with 8 bases matching TRBD1. The CDR3 has 13 residues. V lost 8 bases to trimming and J lost 4 bases; unmatched junction nucleotides: 3. Germline V gene lookup returns CDR1 LNHDA and CDR2 SQIVND (reference sequence). The CDR3 DNA reads as TGTGCCAGTGGGGACAGGAATAATGAAAAACTGTTTTTT. Translated: CASGDRNNEKLFF.

This sequence joins TRBV28 and TRBJ2-7, with a tentative D call TRBD1 (6 bases). Germline CDR1 MDHEN, CDR2 SYDVKM. The CDR3 runs 12 residues. Trimming took off 6 bases at V and 3 bases at J, with 9 bases between the two ends. CDR3 sequence: CASSRGFYEQYF. The CDR3, as DNA: TGTGCCAGCAGCAGGGGTTTCTACGAGCAGTACTTC.

This clone was picked up one time. This chain joins TRBV11-2 and TRBJ2-5; the D is unclear. Germline V gives CDR1 SGHAT, CDR2 FQNNGV. The V and J ends lost 1 base and 5 bases respectively, with 5 bases between them. The CDR3 consists of 12 residues. CDR3 DNA: TGTGCCAGCAGCTTAGTCGAGGAGACCCAGTACTTC. This translates into CASSLVEETQYF.